This T cell receptor beta chain was sequenced for a study of T cell responses to AZD1222 COVID-19 vaccine. Whole-study findings and limits: A rise in Spike-specific TCR breadth and depth followed two AZD1222 doses. No day 14 peak samples; only post-peak repertoires were characterized. Baseline serostatus was positive in only a handful of AZD1222 recipients.

The CDR3 totals 15 residues. Germline trimming cut 6 bases from V and 8 bases from J; bases unmatched to any gene: 11. Germline V gene sequence: CDR1 SGHRS, CDR2 YFSETQ. To note about this clone: The antigen is undetermined.

Second doses were pooled across both intervals (about 4 or about 12 weeks). Clones were read by immunoSEQ multiplex PCR, and TCRdb kept only the in-frame ones, dropping some. The sample lists 180,000 or so clones; 85% to 95% were seen once. The clonotype comes from an adult who received the AZD1222 COVID-19 vaccine. This chain connects TRBV5-1 to TRBJ1-6, with 7 bases lining up with TRBD1. The sample here was peripheral blood, taken 28 days after the second AZD1222 dose. The CDR3 coding sequence is TGCGCCAGCACCAAGGCAGGGCAGGGGGATTCACCCCTCCACTTT. It is translated as CASTKAGQGDSPLHF.